This TCR beta chain was observed in a study of human T cells and chemical hapten exposure. Study-level findings and limits: High-frequency TCRs, those above 1 in 1000, stayed the same after DPC sensitization.

The ends were cut back, 1 base at V and 3 bases at J, with 14 bases in the middle. Germline V CDR1 and CDR2: SGHVS, FNYEAQ. The CDR3 has 16 residues. A single record per CDR3 protein comes from TCRdb applying MiXCR to the RACE reads. This sample carries around 120,000 distinct CDR3 sequences, roughly 13% of them seen once, and the ten largest clones take around 2.8%. This clonotype was seen repeatedly, ten times or more. Antigen specificity is unknown. Indicated time point: pre-sensitization, week 0. Treatment meaning: therapeutic diphenylcyclopropenone sensitization with weekly scalp DPC. Venepuncture was done earlier than the placement of each patch test.

This material consisted of whole blood, taken in connection with sensitization to the hapten diphenylcyclopropenone (DPC). This TCR came from a young woman with alopecia areata. Some clones in this sample may be carry-over from other donors' samples. The chain recombines TRBV7-6 with TRBJ2-3; D is possibly TRBD2 (6 bases). The chain's CDR3 is CASSLGGGGETDTQYF. In DNA, the CDR3 is TGTGCCAGCAGCTTAGGGGGAGGCGGGGAGACAGATACGCAGTATTTT. Combining the CDR3 with reference TRBV7-6 and TRBJ2-3 gives the whole variable domain GAGVSQSPRYKVTKRGQDVALRCDPISGHVSLYWYRQALGQGPEFLTYFNYEAQQDKSGLPNDRFSAERPEGSISTLTIQRTEQRDSAMYRCASSLGGGGETDTQYFGPGTRLTVL.